This T cell receptor beta chain appears in the sequencing data of a study of blood T cell repertoires in COVID-19. Study overall: Acute and convalescent COVID-19 samples came from the United States, Italy and Spain. T cells, B-cell-depleted T cells, or PBMCs provided the cDNA or gDNA that served as material.

The data were produced by immunoSEQ multiplex PCR, yet TCRdb's version contains in-frame clones alone and is incomplete. The sample carries some 290,000 clones, 85% to 90% recorded once. A remark on this clone: A much more abundant neighbour one base away suggests this may be a read error. This sample includes further DNA sequences coding for the same CDR3.

The sequenced material came from peripheral blood. The clonotype originates from a woman aged 25-40 years with COVID-19, enrolled during active disease.

The CDR3 DNA reads as TGTGCCAGCAGCCCCGGGGATACGCAGTATTTT. Residues: CASSPGDTQYF. The rearrangement joins TRBV6-6 to TRBJ2-3; D not certain. Germline V gene lookup returns CDR1 MNHNY and CDR2 SVGAGI (reference sequence). Trimming shortened V by 6 bases and J by 6 bases, and 7 bases separated the two germline ends. The CDR3 spans 11 residues.